The 3 T cell receptor beta chains below all came from one sample that was sequenced in a study of B cell selection in AIRE deficiency. The repertoire was sequenced with immunoSEQ multiplex PCR; TCRdb's copy has only in-frame clones and lacks some. The data show 11,000 to 15,000 clones, with more than 85% seen just once and 0.8% to 1.2% held by the top ten. Regulatory T cells were sorted as CD4+CD25hiCD127low/negative. The sample was Tregs sorted from PBMCs. The source of these receptors is a human donor with AIRE deficiency.

A few counts support this clone. The V gene is TRBV30, the J gene TRBJ2-7; D not resolved. Between the trimmed V and J ends, which lost 3 bases and 5 bases, there was a span of 5 bases. This CDR3 contains 10 residues. CDR1 GTSNPN and CDR2 SVGIG come from the germline V gene (reference sequence). CDR3 bases: TGTGCCTGGAGACGGGACGAGCAGTACTTC. Its translation: CAWRRDEQYF. Full variable domain (missing parts from reference TRBV30 and TRBJ2-7): SQTIHQWPATLVQPVGSPLSLECTVEGTSNPNLYWYRQAAGRGLQLLFYSVGIGQISSEVPQNLSASRPQDRQFILSSKKLLLSDSGFYLCAWRRDEQYFGPGTRLTVT.

This clone has a single count. The chain uses TRBV7-2 and TRBJ1-3; D not certain. Germline values: CDR1 SGHTA, CDR2 FQGNSA. V was cut by 5 bases and J by 7 bases, with 6 bases left in between. The CDR3 loop spans 11 amino acids. CDR3 sequence (DNA): TGTGCCAGCAGCGCAGCCAACACCATATATTTT. This codes for CASSAANTIYF.

The chain uses TRBV14 and TRBJ1-2; D gene ambiguous. The V end lost 2 bases, the J end lost 4 bases, and 11 bases lay between the germline ends. This CDR3 has 14 residues. Germline values: CDR1 SGHDN, CDR2 FVKESK. This CDR3 reads CASSQSPLGYGYTF. In nucleotides, the CDR3 is TGTGCCAGCAGCCAATCCCCTCTGGGCTATGGCTACACCTTC.